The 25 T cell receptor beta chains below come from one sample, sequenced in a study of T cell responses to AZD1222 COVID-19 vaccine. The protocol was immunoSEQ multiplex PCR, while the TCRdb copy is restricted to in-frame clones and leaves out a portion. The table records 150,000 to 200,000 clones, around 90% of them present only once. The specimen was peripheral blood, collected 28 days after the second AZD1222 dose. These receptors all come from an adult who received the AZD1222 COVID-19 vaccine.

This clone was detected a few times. In DNA, the CDR3 is TGTGCCAGCACCGACGGGGACAGGGGGAATTCACCCCTCCACTTT. Translated: CASTDGDRGNSPLHF. V and J are TRBV3-1 (or the pseudogene TRBV3-2) and TRBJ1-6; 11 positions agree with TRBD1. CDR3 length: 15 residues. V shed 7 bases and J 7 bases; nucleotides not matched to a gene: 6. From germline, CDR1 is LGHDT and CDR2 YNNKEL (reference sequence).

CDR3 bases: TGTGCCAGCAGTTCTATAGGGGACAGGATCGCCTACGAGCAGTACTTC. This gives the protein CASSSIGDRIAYEQYF. This rearrangement joins TRBV27 to TRBJ2-7, with 8 bases identical to TRBD1. From germline, CDR1 is MNHEY and CDR2 SMNVEV (reference sequence). The V segment lost 4 bases and the J segment 2 bases; nucleotides outside the gene matches: 10. The CDR3 loop spans 16 amino acids.

The CDR3 bases are TGTGCCTGGAGTGTGGCGACAGGGAGCGAGCAGTACTTC. Residues: CAWSVATGSEQYF. The chain uses TRBV30 and TRBJ2-7, with 7 bases fitting TRBD1. After removal of 0 bases from V and 6 bases from J, the junction contained 5 bases not matched to a gene. Germline V CDR1 and CDR2: GTSNPN, SVGIG (reference sequence). The CDR3 totals 13 residues.

The CDR3 DNA follows: TGTGCCAGCAGGGCCGGGACAGGGCCTAACTATGGCTACACCTTC. This encodes CASRAGTGPNYGYTF. The J gene is TRBJ1-2, the V gene TRBV6-5, with TRBD1 matching over 9 bases. V trimming: 6 bases; J trimming: 0 bases; junction bases outside the gene matches: 5. Germline lookup yields CDR1 MNHEY and CDR2 SVGAGI. The CDR3 runs 15 residues.

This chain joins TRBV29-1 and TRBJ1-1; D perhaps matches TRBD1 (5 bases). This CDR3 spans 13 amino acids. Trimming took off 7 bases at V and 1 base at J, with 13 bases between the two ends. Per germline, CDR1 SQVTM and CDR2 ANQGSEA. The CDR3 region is CSAEPQGNTEAFF. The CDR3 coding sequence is TGCAGCGCCGAGCCTCAGGGGAACACTGAAGCTTTCTTT. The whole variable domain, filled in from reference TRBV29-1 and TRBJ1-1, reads SAVISQKPSRDICQRGTSLTIQCQVDSQVTMMFWYRQQPGQSLTLIATANQGSEATYESGFVIDKFPISRPNLTFSTLTVSNMSPEDSSIYLCSAEPQGNTEAFFGQGTRLTVV.

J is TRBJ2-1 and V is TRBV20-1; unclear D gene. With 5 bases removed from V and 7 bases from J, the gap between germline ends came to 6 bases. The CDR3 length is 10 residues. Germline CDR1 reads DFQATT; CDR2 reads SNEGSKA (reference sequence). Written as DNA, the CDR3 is TGCAGTGCTTCGCATAATGAGCAGTTCTTC. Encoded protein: CSASHNEQFF.

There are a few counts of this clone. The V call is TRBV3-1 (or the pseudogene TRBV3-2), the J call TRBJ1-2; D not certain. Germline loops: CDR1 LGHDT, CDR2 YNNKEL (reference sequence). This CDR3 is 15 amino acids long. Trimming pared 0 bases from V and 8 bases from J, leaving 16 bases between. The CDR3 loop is CASSQEVTAFMGYTF. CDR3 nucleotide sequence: TGTGCCAGCAGCCAAGAAGTAACAGCCTTTATGGGCTACACCTTC.

The CDR3 region is CAISGTSGGAETQYF. CDR3 coding DNA: TGTGCCATCAGCGGGACTAGCGGGGGGGCTGAGACCCAGTACTTC. The V and J genes are TRBV10-3 and TRBJ2-5; 16 bases match TRBD2. CDR3 length: 15 residues. Germline lookup yields CDR1 ENHRY and CDR2 SYGVKD. V shed 6 bases and J 5 bases; nucleotides not matched to a gene: 3.

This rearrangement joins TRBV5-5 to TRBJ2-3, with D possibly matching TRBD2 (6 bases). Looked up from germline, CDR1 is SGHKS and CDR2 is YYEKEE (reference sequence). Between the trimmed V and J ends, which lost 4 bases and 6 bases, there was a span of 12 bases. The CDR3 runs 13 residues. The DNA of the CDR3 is TGTGCCAGCAGCACGGAGGGTCTGGATACGCAGTATTTT. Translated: CASSTEGLDTQYF.

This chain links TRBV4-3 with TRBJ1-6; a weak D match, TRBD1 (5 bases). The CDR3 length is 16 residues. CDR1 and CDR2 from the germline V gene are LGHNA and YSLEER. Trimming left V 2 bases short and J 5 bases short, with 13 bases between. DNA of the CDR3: TGCGCCAGCAGCCAACTAAGTGTCAGGGATAATTCACCCCTCCACTTT. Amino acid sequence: CASSQLSVRDNSPLHF.

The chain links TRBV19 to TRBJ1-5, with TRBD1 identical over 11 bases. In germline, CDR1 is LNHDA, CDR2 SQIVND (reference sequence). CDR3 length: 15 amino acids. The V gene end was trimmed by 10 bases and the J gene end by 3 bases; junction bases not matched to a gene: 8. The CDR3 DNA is TGTGCCACCACCCGGACAGGGGGCTTCAATCAGCCCCAGCATTTT. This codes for CATTRTGGFNQPQHF.

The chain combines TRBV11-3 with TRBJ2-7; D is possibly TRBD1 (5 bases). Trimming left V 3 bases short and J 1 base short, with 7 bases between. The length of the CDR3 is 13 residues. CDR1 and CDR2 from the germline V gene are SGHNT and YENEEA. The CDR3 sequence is CASSFDSSYEQYF. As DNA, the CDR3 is TGTGCCAGCAGCTTCGACAGTTCCTACGAGCAGTACTTC.

Written as DNA, the CDR3 is TGTGCCAGCAGCTTTGACAGGACCCCCACCGGGGAGCTGTTTTTT. It encodes CASSFDRTPTGELFF. J is TRBJ2-2 and V is TRBV7-3; possibly TRBD1 for D (6 bases). The CDR3 has 15 residues. The V gene lost 3 bases and the J gene lost 4 bases, with 12 bases spanning the gap. Per germline, CDR1 SGHTA and CDR2 FQGTGA.

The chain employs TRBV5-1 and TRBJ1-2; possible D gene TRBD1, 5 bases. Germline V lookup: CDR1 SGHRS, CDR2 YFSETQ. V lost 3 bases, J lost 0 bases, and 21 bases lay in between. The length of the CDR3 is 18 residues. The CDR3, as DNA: TGCGCCAGCAGCTCTACTCTGAAGAGGACACAGCCTAACTATGGCTACACCTTC. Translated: CASSSTLKRTQPNYGYTF. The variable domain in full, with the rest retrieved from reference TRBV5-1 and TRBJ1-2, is KAGVTQTPRYLIKTRGQQVTLSCSPISGHRSVSWYQQTPGQGLQFLFEYFSETQRNKGNFPGRFSGRQFSNSRSEMNVSTLELGDSALYLCASSSTLKRTQPNYGYTFGSGTRLTVV.

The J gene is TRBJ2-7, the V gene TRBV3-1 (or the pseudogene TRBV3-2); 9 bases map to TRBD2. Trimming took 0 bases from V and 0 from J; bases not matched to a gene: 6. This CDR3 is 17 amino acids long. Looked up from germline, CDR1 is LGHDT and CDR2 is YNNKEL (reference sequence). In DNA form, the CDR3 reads TGTGCCAGCAGCCAAGATCTGGGACTAGCTTCCTCCTACGAGCAGTACTTC. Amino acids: CASSQDLGLASSYEQYF.

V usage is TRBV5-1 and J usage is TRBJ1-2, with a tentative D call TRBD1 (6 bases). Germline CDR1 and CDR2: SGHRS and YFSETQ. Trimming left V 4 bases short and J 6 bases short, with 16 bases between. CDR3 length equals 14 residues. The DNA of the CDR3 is TGCGCCAGCAGCCAAGGGGGGGCCGGGGATGGCTACACCTTC. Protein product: CASSQGGAGDGYTF.

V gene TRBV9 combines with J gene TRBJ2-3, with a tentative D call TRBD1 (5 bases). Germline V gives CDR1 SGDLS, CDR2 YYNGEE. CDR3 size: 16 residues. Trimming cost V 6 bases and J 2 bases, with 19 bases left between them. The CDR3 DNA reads TGTGCCAGCACCGCGGAAGTGGGGCTCCCCACAGATACGCAGTATTTT. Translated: CASTAEVGLPTDTQYF.

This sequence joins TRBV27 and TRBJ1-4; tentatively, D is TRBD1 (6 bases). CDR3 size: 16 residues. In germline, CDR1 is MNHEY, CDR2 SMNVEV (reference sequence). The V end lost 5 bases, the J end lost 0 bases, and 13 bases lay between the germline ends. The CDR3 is CASSPGQSTTNEKLFF. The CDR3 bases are TGTGCCAGCAGTCCAGGACAGTCGACAACTAATGAAAAACTGTTTTTT.

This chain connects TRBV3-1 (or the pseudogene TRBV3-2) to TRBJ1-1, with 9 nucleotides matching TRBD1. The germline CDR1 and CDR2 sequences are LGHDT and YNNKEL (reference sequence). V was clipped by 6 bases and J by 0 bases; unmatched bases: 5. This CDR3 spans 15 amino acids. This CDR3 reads CASSPRQGVNTEAFF. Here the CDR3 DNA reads TGTGCCAGCAGTCCTCGACAGGGGGTGAACACTGAAGCTTTCTTT.

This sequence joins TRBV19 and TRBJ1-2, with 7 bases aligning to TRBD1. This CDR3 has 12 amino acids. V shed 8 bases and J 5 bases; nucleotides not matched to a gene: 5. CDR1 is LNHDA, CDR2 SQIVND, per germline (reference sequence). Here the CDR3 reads CASLGQSYGYTF. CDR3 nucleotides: TGTGCCAGTCTGGGACAGAGTTATGGCTACACCTTC.

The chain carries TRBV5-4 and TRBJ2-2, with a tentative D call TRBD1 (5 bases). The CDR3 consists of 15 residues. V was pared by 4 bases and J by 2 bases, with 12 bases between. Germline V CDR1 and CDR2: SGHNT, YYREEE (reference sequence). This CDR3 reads CASSHRQLNTGELFF. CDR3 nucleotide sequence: TGTGCCAGCAGCCACCGACAGCTAAACACCGGGGAGCTGTTTTTT. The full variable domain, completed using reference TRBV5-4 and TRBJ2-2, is ETGVTQSPTHLIKTRGQQVTLRCSSQSGHNTVSWYQQALGQGPQFIFQYYREEENGRGNFPPRFSGLQFPNYSSELNVNALELDDSALYLCASSHRQLNTGELFFGEGSRLTVL.

CDR3 coding DNA: TGTGCCAGCAGTATATCGGACAGGGGAGCTTTCTTT. It specifies CASSISDRGAFF. This rearrangement joins TRBV5-4 to TRBJ1-1; TRBD1 aligns across 9 bases. CDR1 SGHNT and CDR2 YYREEE come from the germline V gene (reference sequence). This CDR3 region has 12 residues. The V gene end was trimmed by 5 bases and the J gene end by 10 bases; junction bases not matched to a gene: 6.

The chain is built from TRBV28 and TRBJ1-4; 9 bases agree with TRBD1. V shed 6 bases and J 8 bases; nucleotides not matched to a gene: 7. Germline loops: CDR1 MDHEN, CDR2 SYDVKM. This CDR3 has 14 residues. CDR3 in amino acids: CASRPGDRDEKLFF. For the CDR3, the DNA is TGTGCCAGCAGGCCGGGGGACAGGGACGAAAAACTGTTTTTT.

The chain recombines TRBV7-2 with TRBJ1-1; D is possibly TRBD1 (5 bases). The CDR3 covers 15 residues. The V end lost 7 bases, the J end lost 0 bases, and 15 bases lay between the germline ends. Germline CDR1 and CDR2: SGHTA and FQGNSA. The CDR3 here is CASTPRAGMNTEAFF. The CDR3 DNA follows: TGTGCCAGCACCCCAAGGGCAGGGATGAACACTGAAGCTTTCTTT.

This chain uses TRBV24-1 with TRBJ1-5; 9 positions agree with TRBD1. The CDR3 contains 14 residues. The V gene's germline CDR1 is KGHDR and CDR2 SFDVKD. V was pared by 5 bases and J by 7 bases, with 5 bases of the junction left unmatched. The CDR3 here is CATSGGQGGQPQHF. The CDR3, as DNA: TGTGCCACCAGTGGGGGACAGGGAGGCCAGCCCCAGCATTTT.